Below are 30 T cell receptor beta chains sequenced from a single sample in a study of regulatory T cells in long-lasting Graves disease. Time point reported: newly diagnosed GD, antithyroid drugs for less than 3 months. From RNA extracted from PBMCs, the TCR library was made. The TCR beta library used iRepertoire HTBI primers with Arm-PCR amplification of CDR3. MiXCR, applied by TCRdb to the multiplex PCR reads, yields one record per CDR3 protein. The data show hundreds of thousands of distinct CDR3 sequences, around 17% seen once. The same specimen was also included in a second study, on T cells in Graves' hyperthyroidism and ophthalmopathy.

Source: peripheral blood mononuclear cells (PBMCs), taken at new diagnosis, from a patient treated with antithyroid drugs. These receptors were obtained from a woman aged 25 to 45 with Graves disease.

The chain is built from TRBV5-4 and TRBJ1-1; D possibly corresponds to TRBD1 (6 bases). The germline gives CDR1 SGHNT, CDR2 YYREEE (reference sequence). V was trimmed by 4 bases and J by 5 bases, leaving 18 bases between them. The CDR3 runs 15 residues. As DNA, the CDR3 is TGTGCCAGCAGCCCGGGGACAACCCGGGGGACTGAAGCTTTCTTT. Its protein is CASSPGTTRGTEAFF.

With regard to this clonotype: This clone may be a read error of a much larger clone one base away. This chain connects TRBV29-1 to TRBJ2-3; D might be TRBD1 (6 bases). The CDR3 loop spans 13 amino acids. CDR1 and CDR2 (germline): SQVTM, ANQGSEA. CDR3 DNA: TGCGGCGTTGACCTGGGGGCGCGAGATACGCAGTATTTT. Translated: CGVDLGARDTQYF.

This clonotype was seen many times. The V and J genes are TRBV20-1 and TRBJ2-7; D remains unclear. Germline assignment: CDR1 DFQATT and CDR2 SNEGSKA (reference sequence). V was trimmed by 6 bases and J by 0 bases, leaving 12 bases between them. The CDR3 extends over 13 amino acids. In DNA form, the CDR3 reads TGCAGTGCCCAAGGATGGAGCTCCTACGAGCAGTACTTC. This encodes CSAQGWSSYEQYF.

This clonotype was observed at least ten times. This sequence joins TRBV10-3 and TRBJ2-7, with D perhaps assigned TRBD1 or TRBD2 (5 bases each). Between the trimmed V and J ends, which lost 4 bases and 1 base, there was a span of 11 bases. Germline CDR1 is ENHRY and CDR2 is SYGVKD. CDR3 length equals 14 residues. The CDR3 here is CAISARDGSYEQYF. In nucleotides, the CDR3 is TGTGCCATCAGTGCAAGGGACGGATCCTACGAGCAGTACTTC.

This clonotype was seen more than once but under ten times. CDR3 in DNA: TGCGCCAGCAGCTTGGTCCCCGAGATCGGCACTGAAGCTTTCTTT. This encodes CASSLVPEIGTEAFF. The chain is built from TRBV5-1 and TRBJ1-1, with D unresolved. Trimming took off 0 bases at V and 4 bases at J, with 13 bases between the two ends. This CDR3 has 15 residues. Per the germline V gene, CDR1 is SGHRS and CDR2 is YFSETQ.

The chain joins TRBV11-2 to TRBJ2-3; TRBD2 aligns across 16 bases. This CDR3 comprises 18 residues. Germline V gene sequence: CDR1 SGHAT, CDR2 FQNNGV. The V segment lost 3 bases and the J segment 1 base; nucleotides outside the gene matches: 4. The CDR3 region is CASSFSGLAGGRTDTQYF. The CDR3 nucleotides read TGTGCCAGCAGCTTCTCGGGACTAGCGGGAGGGCGCACAGATACGCAGTATTTT. The full variable domain, its missing parts supplied by reference TRBV11-2 and TRBJ2-3, is EAGVAQSPRYKIIEKRQSVAFWCNPISGHATLYWYQQILGQGPKLLIQFQNNGVVDDSQLPKDRFSAERLKGVDSTLKIQPAKLEDSAVYLCASSFSGLAGGRTDTQYFGPGTRLTVL.

This clonotype was recorded at least ten times. This chain connects TRBV28 to TRBJ2-1, with D perhaps TRBD2 (5 bases). Germline V gives CDR1 MDHEN, CDR2 SYDVKM. The CDR3 has 11 residues. V was trimmed by 3 bases and J by 13 bases, leaving 10 bases between them. CDR3 loop: CASSFRGPQFF. The CDR3 region has the DNA TGTGCCAGCAGTTTTAGAGGGCCACAGTTCTTC.

On this clonotype: A much bigger clone sits one base away, suggesting this may be a read error. The J gene is TRBJ2-3, the V gene TRBV11-2, with TRBD1 identical over 10 bases. TRBJ2-5 matches the DNA end more closely, so the J call is doubtful. Germline assignment: CDR1 SGHAT and CDR2 FQNNGV. The CDR3 is made up of 15 amino acids. The CDR3 coding sequence is TGTGCCGGCAGCTCGACAGGGGGCGTACTAGAGACCCAGTACTTC. This gives the protein CAGSSTGGVLETQYF.

At least ten counts were recorded for this clonotype. The V call is TRBV28, the J call TRBJ2-3, with 8 bases fitting TRBD1. The CDR3 loop spans 15 amino acids. Unmatched junction bases numbered 3, after V lost 3 bases and J lost 1 base. CDR1 and CDR2 from the germline V gene are MDHEN and SYDVKM. The CDR3: CASSFQGQGTDTQYF. The CDR3 DNA sequence: TGTGCCAGCAGTTTCCAGGGACAGGGCACAGATACGCAGTATTTT. Full variable domain (rest looked up from reference TRBV28 and TRBJ2-3): DVKVTQSSRYLVKRTGEKVFLECVQDMDHENMFWYRQDPGLGLRLIYFSYDVKMKEKGDIPEGYSVSREKKERFSLILESASTNQTSMYLCASSFQGQGTDTQYFGPGTRLTVL.

CDR3 residues: CASRVTGLEGYTF. CDR3 DNA sequence: TGTGCCAGCAGAGTGACAGGGTTGGAAGGCTACACCTTC. This chain joins TRBV25-1 and TRBJ1-2, with TRBD1 matching over 7 bases. This CDR3 has 13 residues. Unmatched junction bases numbered 9, after V lost 6 bases and J lost 8 bases. The V gene's germline CDR1 is MGHDK and CDR2 SYGVNS.

The chain links TRBV15 to TRBJ2-7, with no clear D. Trimming took 0 bases from V and 1 from J, leaving 10 bases between them. The CDR3 sequence is 15 residues long. Germline assignment: CDR1 LNHNV and CDR2 YYDKDF (reference sequence). CDR3 protein: CATSRDSRSSYEQYF. The DNA for the CDR3 is TGTGCCACCAGCAGAGACTCTAGGTCGTCCTACGAGCAGTACTTC.

This clonotype has ten or more counts. The chain carries TRBV6-5 and TRBJ2-2, with D perhaps TRBD2 (5 bases). V was cut by 2 bases and J by 4 bases, with 17 bases left in between. Germline values: CDR1 MNHEY, CDR2 SVGAGI. This CDR3 is 17 amino acids long. For the CDR3, the DNA is TGTGCCAGCAGTTACGGGTATCCGAGGGTACTCACCGGGGAGCTGTTTTTT. Translation: CASSYGYPRVLTGELFF.

This clonotype was counted ten times or more. The V and J genes are TRBV7-3 and TRBJ2-5; D is tentatively TRBD1 or TRBD2 (7 bases each). CDR1 and CDR2 (germline): SGHTA, FQGTGA. The CDR3 length is 14 residues. Trimming stripped 5 bases from V and 1 base from J, with 11 bases between. The CDR3 DNA reads as TGTGCCAGCAGCGCAGGGGGGGGCCAAGAGACCCAGTACTTC. Its protein is CASSAGGGQETQYF.

CDR3 coding DNA: TGTGCCAGCGGCTCCGGGACAGATAATTCACCCCTCCACTTT. This sequence encodes CASGSGTDNSPLHF. The chain has TRBV6-2 or TRBV6-3 and TRBJ1-6; 7 bases map to TRBD1. With 8 bases clipped from V and 5 bases from J, the junction kept 6 bases outside the gene matches. CDR1 and CDR2 from the germline V gene are MNHEY and SVGEGT. The CDR3 totals 14 residues.

This clonotype was picked up a small number of times. V usage is TRBV18 and J usage is TRBJ2-7; the match to TRBD2 covers 9 bases. Germline V gene sequence: CDR1 KGHSH, CDR2 LQKENI. The length of the CDR3 is 16 residues. The junction had 5 bases not matched to a gene; V was cut back by 2 bases and J by 0 bases. Written as DNA, the CDR3 is TGTGCCAGCTCACCAACGTTGACTAGCGGCTCCTACGAGCAGTACTTC. Translating gives CASSPTLTSGSYEQYF.

This clonotype was seen at least ten times. The chain carries TRBV11-2 and TRBJ1-2; no clear D. The CDR3 sequence is 14 residues long. In germline, CDR1 is SGHAT, CDR2 FQNNGV. V lost 6 bases to trimming and J lost 0 bases, with 11 bases between them. The CDR3 loop is CASRRRGTNYGYTF. CDR3 nucleotides: TGTGCCAGCAGACGTCGTGGCACTAACTATGGCTACACCTTC.

Points on this clonotype: A much larger clone sits a single nucleotide away, making a read error possible. This chain uses TRBV27 with TRBJ2-3; TRBD2 matches at 8 bases. CDR1 is MNHEY and CDR2 is SMNVEV in the germline V gene (reference sequence). The CDR3 runs to 16 residues. V gave up 5 bases and J gave up 3 bases; unmatched junction bases: 10. The CDR3 is CASSNGSGRLTDTQYF. In DNA, the CDR3 is TGTGCCAGCAGTAATGGGAGCGGGAGATTGACAGATACGCAGTATTTT.

This clonotype has a count of ten or more. The CDR3 nucleotides are TGTGCCAGCAGCTTAGAGACAGGGTGGGAGACCCAGTACTTC. Translating gives CASSLETGWETQYF. The chain employs TRBV7-8 and TRBJ2-5; 7 nucleotides align to TRBD1. V was pared by 1 base and J by 5 bases, with 4 bases of the junction left unmatched. Germline CDR1 is SGHVS and CDR2 is FQNEAQ. CDR3 length equals 14 residues.

This rearrangement joins TRBV10-3 to TRBJ1-2, with 8 bases lining up with TRBD1. This CDR3 has 18 amino acids. V lost 5 bases to trimming and J lost 0 bases; unmatched junction nucleotides: 14. Germline V CDR1 and CDR2: ENHRY, SYGVKD. The CDR3 sequence is CAISTTGVKGGANYGYTF. The CDR3 coding sequence is TGTGCCATCAGTACGACAGGGGTCAAAGGAGGAGCTAACTATGGCTACACCTTC.

The chain has TRBV30 and TRBJ1-5; D remains unclear. Germline V gives CDR1 GTSNPN, CDR2 SVGIG (reference sequence). V was cut by 0 bases and J by 7 bases, with 10 bases left in between. The CDR3 runs to 13 residues. CDR3 in amino acids: CAWSVVLGQPQHF. CDR3 in DNA: TGTGCCTGGAGTGTAGTGCTCGGGCAGCCCCAGCATTTT.

The chain links TRBV27 to TRBJ2-2; D is undetermined. The CDR3 is made up of 11 amino acids. Looked up from germline, CDR1 is MNHEY and CDR2 is SMNVEV (reference sequence). V shed 2 bases and J shed 9 bases, with 4 bases lying between them. CDR3 sequence (DNA): TGTGCCAGCAGTTTAGGTCGGGAGCTGTTTTTT. Translating it yields CASSLGRELFF.

This clonotype occurred many times. J is TRBJ1-1 and V is TRBV7-9; 7 positions agree with TRBD1. V lost 4 bases, J lost 7 bases, and 9 bases stayed unmatched. The CDR3 extends over 14 amino acids. Per the germline V gene, CDR1 is SEHNR and CDR2 is FQNEAQ (reference sequence). Here the CDR3 reads CASSSWTGRVEAFF. The CDR3 DNA reads TGTGCCAGCAGCTCATGGACAGGCAGAGTTGAAGCTTTCTTT.

This chain uses TRBV20-1 with TRBJ2-1; 7 nucleotides line up with TRBD1. After removal of 3 bases from V and 8 bases from J, the junction contained 16 bases not matched to a gene. There are 16 residues in the CDR3. Germline V CDR1 and CDR2: DFQATT, SNEGSKA (reference sequence). The CDR3: CSASRPGTATWDEQFF. CDR3 DNA sequence: TGCAGTGCTAGTAGGCCCGGGACAGCTACCTGGGATGAGCAGTTCTTC.

This clonotype was picked up a small number of times. The chain combines TRBV5-1 with TRBJ2-1; 7 nucleotides line up with TRBD2. Germline assignment: CDR1 SGHRS and CDR2 YFSETQ. J lost 8 bases, V lost 4 bases, and 9 bases had no gene match. The CDR3 runs 14 residues. The CDR3 is CASSETSWRDEQFF. The CDR3 nucleotides read TGCGCCAGCAGCGAGACTAGCTGGCGGGATGAGCAGTTCTTC. The full variable domain, completed using reference TRBV5-1 and TRBJ2-1, is KAGVTQTPRYLIKTRGQQVTLSCSPISGHRSVSWYQQTPGQGLQFLFEYFSETQRNKGNFPGRFSGRQFSNSRSEMNVSTLELGDSALYLCASSETSWRDEQFFGPGTRLTVL.

This clonotype was picked up many times. The chain links TRBV30 to TRBJ1-2, with 10 bases fitting TRBD1. The trim removed 4 bases at V and 8 bases at J, leaving 7 bases unmatched. This CDR3 comprises 13 residues. From germline, CDR1 is GTSNPN and CDR2 SVGIG (reference sequence). As DNA, the CDR3 is TGTGCCTGGAAGTCGGGGACAGGGGAAGGCTACACCTTC. Amino acids: CAWKSGTGEGYTF.

J is TRBJ2-4 and V is TRBV5-1; 9 bases are a match to TRBD1. This CDR3 comprises 16 residues. CDR1 SGHRS and CDR2 YFSETQ come from the germline V gene. V was clipped by 4 bases and J by 0 bases; unmatched bases: 5. CDR3 coding DNA: TGCGCCAGCAGCCGGACAGGGGATTTAGCCAAAAACATTCAGTACTTC. Its protein product is CASSRTGDLAKNIQYF.

This clonotype was observed at least ten times. The chain joins TRBV7-9 to TRBJ2-7; the D is unclear. Germline V gives CDR1 SEHNR, CDR2 FQNEAQ (reference sequence). Trimming took 5 bases from V and 9 from J, leaving 17 bases between them. The CDR3 is 13 residues long. The CDR3 nucleotides read TGTGCCAGCAGCCCTCTCCTGGGTTTGAGGCAGTACTTC. Translated, it gives CASSPLLGLRQYF.

Ten or more counts support this clonotype. This chain uses TRBV2 with TRBJ1-5; D is perhaps TRBD1 (5 bases). The germline V and J ends were trimmed by 4 bases and 1 base, with 11 bases remaining between them. The germline V gene has CDR1 SNHLY and CDR2 FYNNEI. The CDR3 loop spans 15 amino acids. CDR3 sequence (DNA): TGTGCCAGCAGTGTCAAGGGGTTGAGCAATCAGCCCCAGCATTTT. It codes for CASSVKGLSNQPQHF.

Of note for this clonotype: At one end, the junction sequence differs from germline, possibly due to a read error. The chain carries TRBV7-7 and TRBJ2-2; 8 bases fit TRBD2. The CDR3 covers 15 residues. Germline loops: CDR1 SSHAT, CDR2 FNYEAQ (reference sequence). CDR3 protein: CASSLGSGATGELFF. DNA for the CDR3: TGTGCTAGCAGCTTAGGTAGCGGGGCCACCGGGGAGCTGTTTTTT.

This clonotype was recorded many times. V is TRBV28 and J is TRBJ1-2; 10 bases match TRBD1. The CDR3 is made up of 14 amino acids. The ends lost 3 bases at V and 6 bases at J; junction bases unmatched: 4. The V gene's germline CDR1 is MDHEN and CDR2 SYDVKM. The CDR3 nucleotides read TGTGCCAGCAGTTTCCTGACAGGGGGCCATGGCTACACCTTC. Protein sequence: CASSFLTGGHGYTF.